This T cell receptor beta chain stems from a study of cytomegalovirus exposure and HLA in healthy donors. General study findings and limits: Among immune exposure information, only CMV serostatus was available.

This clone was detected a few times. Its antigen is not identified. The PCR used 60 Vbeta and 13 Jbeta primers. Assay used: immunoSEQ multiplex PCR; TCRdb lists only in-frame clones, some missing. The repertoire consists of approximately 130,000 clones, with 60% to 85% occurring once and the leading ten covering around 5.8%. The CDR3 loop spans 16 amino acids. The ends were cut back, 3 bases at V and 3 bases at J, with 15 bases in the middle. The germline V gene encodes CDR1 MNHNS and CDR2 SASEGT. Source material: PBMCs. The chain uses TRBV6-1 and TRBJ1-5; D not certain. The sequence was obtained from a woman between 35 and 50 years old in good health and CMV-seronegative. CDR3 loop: CASSDGWQAFNQPQHF. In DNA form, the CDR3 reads TGTGCCAGCAGTGACGGTTGGCAGGCCTTCAATCAGCCCCAGCATTTT.